This T cell receptor beta chain appears in the sequencing data of a study of post-analysis software for immune sequencing data. At the level of the study: Relapsing-remitting, secondary progressive and progressive-relapsing multiple sclerosis courses were included. Study results and limitations: Four or five TRBV segments were more frequent in patients than controls; TRBV5-6, TRBV5-1 and TRBV20-1 belonged to this group.

V dropped 5 bases and J dropped 5; count of bases not matched to a gene: 13. The CDR3 loop spans 16 amino acids. TCR beta libraries were prepared from cDNA with unique molecular identifiers. From the PCR reads, TCRdb called clonotypes with MiXCR, one entry per CDR3 protein. The repertoire includes over 300,000 distinct CDR3 sequences, roughly 30% of them detected once, and around an eighth sits in the top ten. This clonotype was detected only a few times. Its antigen is not known. This rearrangement joins TRBV12-3 or TRBV12-4 to TRBJ2-5; 8 bases are shared with TRBD1. The clonotype was recovered from a girl aged 5-17 years with multiple sclerosis. The sample was blood. The CDR3 bases are TGTGCCAGCAGTCTAGAAACAGGGGGTATGGGGGAGACCCAGTACTTC. The encoded protein is CASSLETGGMGETQYF.